This TCR beta chain comes out of a study of shared clonotypes between healthy human individuals. In the source study's methods: Sequence data from immunoSEQ were junction-only and lacked quality scores; consequently, filtering differed. The method was immunoSEQ multiplex PCR; TCRdb's version includes in-frame clones alone and lacks a portion of them. V and J calls plus clone size are reproduced from that table; the DNA served to infer D and trimming. Of some 1 million clones in the sample, around four fifths were seen once. The V and J ends lost 7 bases and 2 bases, in that order; junction bases with no gene match: 3. Germline V CDR1 and CDR2: SGHAT, FQNNGV. This CDR3 is built from 13 residues. With regard to this clone: What it binds is not known.

Study-wide results and limits: Sampling covered blood only; tissue repertoires likely differ. Deeper or shallower sequencing was expected to change how clonotypes are shared among donors.

The chain joins TRBV11-2 to TRBJ2-7, with TRBD2 matching over 9 bases. The TCR sequence derives from a man between 18 and 29 years old in good health. Material for sequencing was memory CD4+ T cells sorted from blood. This sample's subset: CD45RA-negative fraction. CDR3 nucleotides: TGTGCCAGCACCGGCGGGAGGGCCTACGAGCAGTACTTC. The encoded protein is CASTGGRAYEQYF.